This TCR beta chain is drawn from a study of Ad26.COV2.S vaccination and SARS-CoV-2 variants. As concerns this clone: Its antigen is not identified.

The assay was immunoSEQ multiplex PCR, and TCRdb's table has in-frame clones only and misses some. This table holds 300,000 to 450,000 clones, about 90% found once. CDR1 is SGHRS and CDR2 is YFSETQ in the germline V gene. V lost 4 bases, J lost 4 bases, and 11 bases lay in between. This CDR3 has 13 residues. Findings of the study overall: An underestimation of total T cell responses may have resulted from the TCR breadth and depth analyses. Substantial breadth was reportedly displayed by spike-specific CD8+ and CD4+ T cell responses after vaccination. Measurement of non-spike TCR breadth gave similar results in vaccine and placebo recipients. Vaccinees showed greater spike-specific TCR breadth than placebo recipients.

This receptor was identified in a human donor who had recovered from COVID-19. Sequenced material: peripheral blood, taken after recovery from COVID-19. V gene TRBV5-1 combines with J gene TRBJ1-2; tentatively, D is TRBD1 (6 bases). The CDR3 reads CASSEDSPYGYTF. As DNA, the CDR3 is TGCGCCAGCAGCGAGGACAGTCCCTATGGCTACACCTTC.